This entry concerns a single T cell receptor beta chain. Its antigen remains unknown. This sample was included in a study of shared clonotypes between healthy human individuals. General study results and limits: Donor scarcity curtailed the genetic and exposure-history diversity represented herein. Read depth was anticipated to influence clonotype sharing among donors.

Cells designated naive CD8 were CD45RO-negative and were positively selected for CCR7, with terminally differentiated effector memory CD45RA+ cells excluded. Trimming shortened V by 2 bases and J by 1 base, and 1 base separated the two germline ends. The germline V gene encodes CDR1 SGHNT and CDR2 YYREEE (reference sequence). This CDR3 contains 12 residues. Generated by immunoSEQ multiplex PCR, the TCRdb table keeps only in-frame clones and is missing some. The sample lists 2 million to 2.5 million clones; 85% to 95% were seen once. This TCR was recovered from a man younger than 35 in good health. Some clones in this sample may be carry-over from other donors' samples. The sequencing sample was made of naive CD8+ T cells from PBMCs. The chain links TRBV5-4 to TRBJ1-3, with D unclear. This chain's CDR3 is CASSFSGNTIYF. The CDR3 nucleotides are TGTGCCAGCAGCTTTTCTGGAAACACCATATATTTT.